This is a list of T cell receptor beta chains from one sample in a study of T-cell memory formation after mild COVID-19. TCRdb independently ran MiXCR on the 5' RACE reads; one entry per CDR3 protein. Here the sample spans tens of thousands of distinct CDR3 sequences, approximately 13% being singletons. Sequencing was carried out using PBMCs or a T cell subset sorted from them (not recorded which). Receptors originate from an adult woman who had mild COVID-19 (a few samples of this study predate the infection). Cell type and time point are not known. Each CDR3 is given with its conserved first and last residue.

J gene: TRBJ2-3
V gene: TRBV5-1
CDR3 protein: CASSANRGASPTDTQYF

J gene: TRBJ2-1
V gene: TRBV11-3
CDR3 protein: CASSDGGRAYNEQFF

J gene: TRBJ2-5
V gene: TRBV6-5
CDR3 protein: CASSGLAEETQYF

J gene: TRBJ1-2
V gene: TRBV5-1
CDR3 protein: CASSLALEGTYGYTF

J gene: TRBJ2-1
V gene: TRBV15
CDR3 protein: CATSRVPGLAGTAEQFF

J gene: TRBJ2-2
V gene: TRBV7-8
CDR3 protein: CASSWGQMNTGELFF

J gene: TRBJ2-1
V gene: TRBV5-1
CDR3 protein: CASSFRAPTEGQFF

J gene: TRBJ2-3
V gene: TRBV7-9
CDR3 protein: CASSLIRAGSTDTQYF

J gene: TRBJ2-3
V gene: TRBV27
CDR3 protein: CASSLGAGDYDTQYF

J gene: TRBJ2-7
V gene: TRBV12-3/TRBV12-4
CDR3 protein: CASSLDPAGGYEQYF

J gene: TRBJ1-1
V gene: TRBV6-5
CDR3 protein: CASSYSIIGGRDTEAFF

J gene: TRBJ2-7
V gene: TRBV14
CDR3 protein: CASSQDNTVLSYEQYF

J gene: TRBJ2-1
V gene: TRBV7-9
CDR3 protein: CASSLTRAGGYNEQFF

J gene: TRBJ2-1
V gene: TRBV20-1
CDR3 protein: CSARGATYNEQFF

J gene: TRBJ2-1
V gene: TRBV12-3/TRBV12-4
CDR3 protein: CASSLAGGPAYEQFF

J gene: TRBJ2-2
V gene: TRBV9
CDR3 protein: CASSARTGNTGELFF

J gene: TRBJ2-7
V gene: TRBV18
CDR3 protein: CASSPEDRDPYEQYF

J gene: TRBJ2-2
V gene: TRBV12-3/TRBV12-4
CDR3 protein: CASSWVPGKFITGELFF

J gene: TRBJ2-1
V gene: TRBV11-2
CDR3 protein: CASSLGRGAYNEQFF

J gene: TRBJ2-2
V gene: TRBV7-9
CDR3 protein: CASGSYRTNTGELFF

J gene: TRBJ2-1
V gene: TRBV5-1
CDR3 protein: CASSFNRGPYNEQFF

J gene: TRBJ2-7
V gene: TRBV9
CDR3 protein: CASSPRDGPYEQYF

J gene: TRBJ2-2
V gene: TRBV20-1
CDR3 protein: CSARDRRMGYTGELFF

J gene: TRBJ2-7
V gene: TRBV27
CDR3 protein: CASSSPGGGRSYEQCF

J gene: TRBJ2-7
V gene: TRBV29-1
CDR3 protein: CSVEDERGANYEQYF

J gene: TRBJ2-2
V gene: TRBV7-2
CDR3 protein: CASSLGYEREFANTGELFF

J gene: TRBJ1-2
V gene: TRBV4-2
CDR3 protein: CATNSRDRASANYGYTF

J gene: TRBJ2-3
V gene: TRBV5-1
CDR3 protein: CASSLGLAGTTDTQYF

J gene: TRBJ2-3
V gene: TRBV12-3/TRBV12-4
CDR3 protein: CASSLVQWEEHYTQYF

J gene: TRBJ1-2
V gene: TRBV29-1
CDR3 protein: CSVPGGYGYTF

J gene: TRBJ1-1
V gene: TRBV27
CDR3 protein: CASSLSVRGTEAFF

J gene: TRBJ2-7
V gene: TRBV7-9
CDR3 protein: CASSPPPLAGRDEQYF